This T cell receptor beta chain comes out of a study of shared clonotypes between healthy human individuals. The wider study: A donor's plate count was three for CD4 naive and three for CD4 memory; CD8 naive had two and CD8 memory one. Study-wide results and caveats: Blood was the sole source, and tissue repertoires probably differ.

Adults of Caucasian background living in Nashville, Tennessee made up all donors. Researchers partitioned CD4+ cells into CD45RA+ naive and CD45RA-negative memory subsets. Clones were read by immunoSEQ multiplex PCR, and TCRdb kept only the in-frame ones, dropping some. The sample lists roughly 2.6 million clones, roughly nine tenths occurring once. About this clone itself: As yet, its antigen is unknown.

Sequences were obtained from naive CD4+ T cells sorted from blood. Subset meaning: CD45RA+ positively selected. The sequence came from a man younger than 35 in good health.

The CDR3 nucleotides read TGTGCCAGCAGCTCGGGAGACGGGATTAATGAAAAACTGTTTTTT. It specifies CASSSGDGINEKLFF. The rearrangement uses TRBV5-4 and TRBJ1-4, with no clear D. Trimming cost V 3 bases and J 4 bases, with 13 bases left between them. CDR1 SGHNT and CDR2 YYREEE come from the germline V gene (reference sequence). This CDR3 has 15 residues.